The 27 T cell receptor beta chains below all came from one sample that was sequenced in a study of blood T cell repertoires in COVID-19. TCRdb's copy holds only in-frame clones and misses some; the assay was immunoSEQ multiplex PCR. The sample has over 200,000 clones, 70% to 90% seen once. The sequencing sample was made of PBMCs or T cells enriched from blood (not recorded which). These receptors originate from a middle-aged woman with acute COVID-19.

The rearrangement joins TRBV11-2 to TRBJ1-1; D perhaps matches TRBD1 (6 bases). Germline V gene sequence: CDR1 SGHAT, CDR2 FQNNGV. V lost 5 bases, J lost 2 bases, and 15 bases lay in between. This CDR3 has 15 residues. CDR3 sequence (DNA): TGTGCCAGCAGCAATGCAGGGGTTGGAAACACTGAAGCTTTCTTT. Translation gives CASSNAGVGNTEAFF. Together with reference TRBV11-2 and TRBJ1-1, the CDR3 gives the full variable domain: EAGVAQSPRYKIIEKRQSVAFWCNPISGHATLYWYQQILGQGPKLLIQFQNNGVVDDSQLPKDRFSAERLKGVDSTLKIQPAKLEDSAVYLCASSNAGVGNTEAFFGQGTRLTVV.

V gene TRBV19 combines with J gene TRBJ1-6; D not certain. V was trimmed by 2 bases and J by 9 bases, leaving 11 bases between them. CDR1 is LNHDA and CDR2 is SQIVND in the germline V gene (reference sequence). This CDR3 spans 14 amino acids. DNA for the CDR3: TGTGCCAGTAGTATATCCGGGGAGGGTTCACCCCTCCACTTT. Amino acid sequence: CASSISGEGSPLHF.

The chain is built from TRBV29-1 and TRBJ1-2, with 11 bases matching TRBD1. In germline, CDR1 is SQVTM, CDR2 ANQGSEA. V lost 7 bases, J lost 8 bases, and 9 bases stayed unmatched. The CDR3 is 13 residues long. As DNA, the CDR3 is TGCAGCGCTTTGGCTTGGACAGGGGGCGGCTACACCTTC. This translates into CSALAWTGGGYTF.

This chain joins TRBV30 and TRBJ2-7, with D possibly being TRBD2 (5 bases). The CDR3 spans 12 residues. Looked up from germline, CDR1 is GTSNPN and CDR2 is SVGIG (reference sequence). Between the trimmed V and J ends, which lost 1 base and 6 bases, there was a span of 10 bases. This CDR3 reads CAWSGAAGEQYV. The CDR3 DNA is TGTGCCTGGAGTGGAGCGGCCGGCGAGCAGTACGTC.

The genes are TRBV5-5 and TRBJ1-3; no clear D. The CDR3 runs 14 residues. Trimming left V 1 base short and J 2 bases short, with 7 bases between. Per germline, CDR1 SGHKS and CDR2 YYEKEE (reference sequence). CDR3 DNA: TGTGCCAGCAGCTTGAAGCCGGCTGGAAACACCATATATTTT. Its translation: CASSLKPAGNTIYF.

The chain joins TRBV14 to TRBJ2-1; possible D gene TRBD2, 6 bases. V lost 4 bases to trimming and J lost 7 bases, with 11 bases between them. The CDR3 runs to 13 residues. Germline CDR1 reads SGHDN; CDR2 reads FVKESK. CDR3 loop: CASSPGLINEQFF. CDR3 nucleotide sequence: TGTGCCAGCAGCCCGGGACTGATAAATGAGCAGTTCTTC.

This chain uses TRBV25-1 with TRBJ2-7; 10 bases line up with TRBD1. Trimming removed 6 bases from V and 5 bases from J; junction bases left unmatched: 10. CDR1 is MGHDK, CDR2 SYGVNS, per germline. The CDR3 extends over 15 amino acids. The CDR3 reads CASSDFDRGRNEQYF. The CDR3, as DNA: TGTGCCAGCAGCGACTTTGACAGGGGGCGCAACGAGCAGTACTTC.

The chain combines TRBV25-1 with TRBJ2-5; D may be TRBD1 (6 bases). This CDR3 region has 13 residues. Germline loops: CDR1 MGHDK, CDR2 SYGVNS. Trimming shortened V by 4 bases and J by 1 base, and 7 bases separated the two germline ends. This CDR3 reads CASSGTAQETQYF. The CDR3 nucleotides read TGTGCCAGCAGTGGGACAGCCCAAGAGACCCAGTACTTC.

The chain is built from TRBV6-2 or TRBV6-3 and TRBJ2-7; 8 bases map to TRBD1. Trimming took 5 bases from V and 2 from J; bases not matched to a gene: 14. The CDR3 spans 17 residues. Germline loops: CDR1 MNHEY, CDR2 SVGEGT. For the CDR3, the DNA is TGTGCCAGCAGTGGCCCTCTAGGGACAGGTGGTCCCTACGAGCAGTACGTC. Its protein is CASSGPLGTGGPYEQYV.

The chain couples TRBV2 to TRBJ1-4; D is unclear. The CDR3 covers 16 residues. CDR1 and CDR2 (germline): SNHLY, FYNNEI. Trimming pared 6 bases from V and 1 base from J, leaving 15 bases between. The CDR3 is CASRLAGGITNEKLFF. The CDR3 DNA is TGTGCCAGCAGACTCGCAGGCGGGATAACTAATGAAAAACTGTTTTTT. Supplemented by reference TRBV2 and TRBJ1-4, the full variable domain reads EPEVTQTPSHQVTQMGQEVILRCVPISNHLYFYWYRQILGQKVEFLVSFYNNEISEKSEIFDDQFSVERPDGSNFTLKIRSTKLEDSAMYFCASRLAGGITNEKLFFGSGTQLSVL.

V usage is TRBV2 and J usage is TRBJ2-1, with TRBD1 as a possible D gene (6 bases). CDR1 and CDR2 from the germline V gene are SNHLY and FYNNEI. The germline V and J ends were trimmed by 7 bases and 2 bases, with 15 bases remaining between them. CDR3 size: 15 residues. CDR3 in DNA: TGTGCCAGCATCGAGCAAGCAGGGGCCTACAATGAGCAGTTCTTC. This gives the protein CASIEQAGAYNEQFF. The full variable domain, with the rest looked up from reference TRBV2 and TRBJ2-1, is EPEVTQTPSHQVTQMGQEVILRCVPISNHLYFYWYRQILGQKVEFLVSFYNNEISEKSEIFDDQFSVERPDGSNFTLKIRSTKLEDSAMYFCASIEQAGAYNEQFFGPGTRLTVL.

The genes are TRBV24-1 and TRBJ1-5, with D hard to call. The germline gives CDR1 KGHDR, CDR2 SFDVKD. The V gene lost 3 bases and the J gene lost 9 bases, with 17 bases spanning the gap. The CDR3 runs to 15 residues. The CDR3 nucleotides are TGTGCCACCAGTGATCCGAGGGCCGGAGCCGGGCCCCAGCATTTT. This encodes CATSDPRAGAGPQHF.

The chain couples TRBV30 to TRBJ2-1; TRBD2 is a possible D gene (5 bases). Germline assignment: CDR1 GTSNPN and CDR2 SVGIG (reference sequence). Trimming took off 1 base at V and 0 bases at J, with 10 bases between the two ends. This CDR3 spans 15 amino acids. CDR3 sequence: CAWSEAASSYNEQFF. CDR3 coding DNA: TGTGCCTGGAGTGAAGCGGCTAGCTCCTACAATGAGCAGTTCTTC.

The chain is built from TRBV15 and TRBJ1-6, with D unclear. The germline V gene has CDR1 LNHNV and CDR2 YYDKDF (reference sequence). The CDR3 length is 13 residues. V was cut by 4 bases and J by 10 bases, with 11 bases left in between. The CDR3 DNA reads as TGTGCCACCAGCACAACGGCAGGCTCACCCCTCCACTTT. Its protein product is CATSTTAGSPLHF.

The chain links TRBV5-1 to TRBJ2-3; TRBD2 agrees at 9 bases. This CDR3 has 15 residues. Losses at the gene ends were 4 bases for V and 9 bases for J; bases not matched to a gene: 12. Germline V gene lookup returns CDR1 SGHRS and CDR2 YFSETQ. The CDR3 reads CASSLESLTSGTQYF. The CDR3 coding sequence is TGCGCCAGCAGCCTGGAGAGTCTAACTAGCGGGACGCAGTATTTT.

The gene calls are TRBV30 and TRBJ1-5; a weak D match, TRBD1 (5 bases). The ends were cut back, 1 base at V and 1 base at J, with 8 bases in the middle. The CDR3 length is 14 residues. Looked up from germline, CDR1 is GTSNPN and CDR2 is SVGIG (reference sequence). The CDR3 DNA reads as TGTGCCTGGAGTGCAGGGTCGAGCAATCAGCCCCAGCATTTT. As protein: CAWSAGSSNQPQHF. Together with reference TRBV30 and TRBJ1-5, the CDR3 gives the full variable domain: SQTIHQWPATLVQPVGSPLSLECTVEGTSNPNLYWYRQAAGRGLQLLFYSVGIGQISSEVPQNLSASRPQDRQFILSSKKLLLSDSGFYLCAWSAGSSNQPQHFGDGTRLSIL.

The chain is built from TRBV3-1 (or the pseudogene TRBV3-2) and TRBJ2-2, with no clear D. V shed 4 bases and J shed 2 bases, with 5 bases lying between them. Germline lookup yields CDR1 LGHDT and CDR2 YNNKEL (reference sequence). This CDR3 contains 13 residues. The CDR3 DNA sequence: TGTGCCAGCAGCCTACTAAACACCGGGGAGCTGTTTTTT. The encoded protein is CASSLLNTGELFF.

The chain has TRBV6-2 or TRBV6-3 and TRBJ2-7; 7 bases are shared with TRBD2. Germline-derived CDR1 and CDR2 are MNHEY and SVGEGT. V lost 2 bases to trimming and J lost 2 bases; unmatched junction nucleotides: 15. The length of the CDR3 is 18 residues. This CDR3 is CASSYRRIAGYDTYEQYV. The CDR3 DNA is TGTGCCAGCAGTTACCGGCGGATAGCGGGTTACGACACCTACGAGCAGTACGTC.

CDR3: CASSESLAERYNEQFF. Here the CDR3 DNA reads TGCGCCAGCAGTGAGTCGCTAGCGGAGAGATACAATGAGCAGTTCTTC. The chain joins TRBV10-1 to TRBJ2-1; 7 nucleotides align to TRBD2. The CDR3 consists of 16 residues. Germline values: CDR1 WNHNN, CDR2 SYGVQD (reference sequence). V lost 0 bases and J lost 4; bases outside the gene matches: 6.

This clone appeared once. V gene TRBV6-4 combines with J gene TRBJ2-7; D ambiguous. Germline CDR1 reads MRHNA; CDR2 reads SNTAGT. The CDR3 contains 11 residues. Trimming took off 11 bases at V and 5 bases at J, with 13 bases between the two ends. CDR3 nucleotide sequence: TGTGCCGCCTCGAACGGTAACGAGCAGTACGTC. Translation: CAASNGNEQYV.

The rearrangement uses TRBV2 and TRBJ1-1, with D maybe TRBD1 (5 bases). The length of the CDR3 is 15 residues. Germline assignment: CDR1 SNHLY and CDR2 FYNNEI. Trimming stripped 6 bases from V and 0 bases from J, with 14 bases between. The CDR3 protein is CASSREGRLNTEAFF. The DNA of the CDR3 is TGTGCCAGCAGCAGGGAGGGACGGTTGAACACTGAAGCTTTCTTT.

This sequence joins TRBV7-2 and TRBJ1-1; a weak D match, TRBD1 (6 bases). This CDR3 has 15 residues. Germline V gives CDR1 SGHTA, CDR2 FQGNSA. The V end lost 1 base, the J end lost 6 bases, and 15 bases lay between the germline ends. The CDR3 is CASSLVVRGLSEAFF. CDR3 coding DNA: TGTGCCAGCAGCTTAGTTGTCAGGGGACTATCTGAAGCTTTCTTT. The full variable domain, its missing parts supplied by reference TRBV7-2 and TRBJ1-1, is GAGVSQSPSNKVTEKGKDVELRCDPISGHTALYWYRQSLGQGLEFLIYFQGNSAPDKSGLPSDRFSAERTGGSVSTLTIQRTQQEDSAVYLCASSLVVRGLSEAFFGQGTRLTVV.

This clone has a single count. The V and J genes are TRBV10-1 and TRBJ2-5, with 16 positions matching TRBD2. Germline trimming cut 6 bases from V and 3 bases from J; bases unmatched to any gene: 16. This CDR3 region has 20 residues. The V gene's germline CDR1 is WNHNN and CDR2 SYGVQD (reference sequence). CDR3 sequence: CASRRYSGTSGRAGKETQYF. The CDR3 coding sequence is TGCGCCAGCAGGCGCTATTCCGGGACTAGCGGGAGGGCCGGGAAAGAGACCCAGTACTTC.

CDR3 DNA: TGTGCCAGCTTAATGGCTCTGGGAGGTGAGCAGTTCTTC. Protein sequence: CASLMALGGEQFF. The V and J genes are TRBV6-5 and TRBJ2-1, with D perhaps matching TRBD2 (6 bases). The ends were cut back, 8 bases at V and 9 bases at J, with 17 bases in the middle. Germline CDR1 and CDR2: MNHEY and SVGAGI. The CDR3 extends over 13 amino acids.

The chain couples TRBV29-1 to TRBJ2-1, with 10 bases fitting TRBD2. CDR1 SQVTM and CDR2 ANQGSEA come from the germline V gene. CDR3 length: 12 residues. The ends lost 8 bases at V and 7 bases at J; junction bases unmatched: 5. DNA for the CDR3: TGCAGCTGTACTAGCGGGACAAATGAGCAGTTCTTC. This gives the protein CSCTSGTNEQFF.

J is TRBJ2-5 and V is TRBV10-3; maybe TRBD2 (6 bases). Germline CDR1 is ENHRY and CDR2 is SYGVKD. This CDR3 has 16 residues. V lost 0 bases to trimming and J lost 9 bases, with 20 bases between them. Here the CDR3 reads CAISESGGSGQSAQYF. The CDR3 DNA is TGTGCCATCAGTGAGTCGGGGGGTAGCGGCCAGTCTGCCCAGTACTTC.

A word on this clone: This specimen includes other DNA sequences encoding the same CDR3. The rearrangement uses TRBV5-1 and TRBJ1-2; D is possibly TRBD1 (6 bases). V lost 4 bases, J lost 2 bases, and 9 bases lay in between. Germline-derived CDR1 and CDR2 are SGHRS and YFSETQ. CDR3 length: 13 amino acids. For the CDR3, the DNA is TGCGCCAGCAGCCCCACAGGGAACTATGGCTACACCTTC. The encoded protein is CASSPTGNYGYTF.